The 3 T cell receptor beta chains presented below share a single source sample, sequenced in a study of T cell responses to AZD1222 COVID-19 vaccine. Here immunoSEQ multiplex PCR was the method, and the copy in TCRdb shows in-frame clones only, minus some. The table lists tens of thousands of clones, under 90% of them singletons. The input for sequencing was peripheral blood, taken 28 days after the second AZD1222 dose. The source is an adult who received the AZD1222 COVID-19 vaccine.

J is TRBJ2-7 and V is TRBV28, with 8 bases that match TRBD1. V dropped 8 bases and J dropped 4; count of bases not matched to a gene: 7. Germline-derived CDR1 and CDR2 are MDHEN and SYDVKM. This CDR3 is built from 13 residues. The CDR3, as DNA: TGTGCCAGCCTCTCCAACAGGGGGTACGAGCAGTACTTC. Translation: CASLSNRGYEQYF.

The V gene is TRBV13, the J gene TRBJ2-2, with 13 bases lining up with TRBD2. V trimming: 5 bases; J trimming: 5 bases; junction bases outside the gene matches: 14. CDR3 length equals 19 residues. Germline loops: CDR1 PRHDT, CDR2 FYEKMQ (reference sequence). CDR3 loop: CASSGQTSGGLGPTGELFF. DNA of the CDR3: TGTGCCAGCAGCGGTCAGACTAGCGGGGGGCTTGGCCCAACCGGGGAGCTGTTTTTT.

V is TRBV18 and J is TRBJ1-4; D uncertain. In germline, CDR1 is KGHSH, CDR2 LQKENI. This CDR3 spans 16 amino acids. Trimming took 2 bases from V and 0 from J, leaving 10 bases between them. CDR3 region: CASSPMGPATNEKLFF. Written as DNA, the CDR3 is TGTGCCAGCTCACCAATGGGCCCAGCAACTAATGAAAAACTGTTTTTT.